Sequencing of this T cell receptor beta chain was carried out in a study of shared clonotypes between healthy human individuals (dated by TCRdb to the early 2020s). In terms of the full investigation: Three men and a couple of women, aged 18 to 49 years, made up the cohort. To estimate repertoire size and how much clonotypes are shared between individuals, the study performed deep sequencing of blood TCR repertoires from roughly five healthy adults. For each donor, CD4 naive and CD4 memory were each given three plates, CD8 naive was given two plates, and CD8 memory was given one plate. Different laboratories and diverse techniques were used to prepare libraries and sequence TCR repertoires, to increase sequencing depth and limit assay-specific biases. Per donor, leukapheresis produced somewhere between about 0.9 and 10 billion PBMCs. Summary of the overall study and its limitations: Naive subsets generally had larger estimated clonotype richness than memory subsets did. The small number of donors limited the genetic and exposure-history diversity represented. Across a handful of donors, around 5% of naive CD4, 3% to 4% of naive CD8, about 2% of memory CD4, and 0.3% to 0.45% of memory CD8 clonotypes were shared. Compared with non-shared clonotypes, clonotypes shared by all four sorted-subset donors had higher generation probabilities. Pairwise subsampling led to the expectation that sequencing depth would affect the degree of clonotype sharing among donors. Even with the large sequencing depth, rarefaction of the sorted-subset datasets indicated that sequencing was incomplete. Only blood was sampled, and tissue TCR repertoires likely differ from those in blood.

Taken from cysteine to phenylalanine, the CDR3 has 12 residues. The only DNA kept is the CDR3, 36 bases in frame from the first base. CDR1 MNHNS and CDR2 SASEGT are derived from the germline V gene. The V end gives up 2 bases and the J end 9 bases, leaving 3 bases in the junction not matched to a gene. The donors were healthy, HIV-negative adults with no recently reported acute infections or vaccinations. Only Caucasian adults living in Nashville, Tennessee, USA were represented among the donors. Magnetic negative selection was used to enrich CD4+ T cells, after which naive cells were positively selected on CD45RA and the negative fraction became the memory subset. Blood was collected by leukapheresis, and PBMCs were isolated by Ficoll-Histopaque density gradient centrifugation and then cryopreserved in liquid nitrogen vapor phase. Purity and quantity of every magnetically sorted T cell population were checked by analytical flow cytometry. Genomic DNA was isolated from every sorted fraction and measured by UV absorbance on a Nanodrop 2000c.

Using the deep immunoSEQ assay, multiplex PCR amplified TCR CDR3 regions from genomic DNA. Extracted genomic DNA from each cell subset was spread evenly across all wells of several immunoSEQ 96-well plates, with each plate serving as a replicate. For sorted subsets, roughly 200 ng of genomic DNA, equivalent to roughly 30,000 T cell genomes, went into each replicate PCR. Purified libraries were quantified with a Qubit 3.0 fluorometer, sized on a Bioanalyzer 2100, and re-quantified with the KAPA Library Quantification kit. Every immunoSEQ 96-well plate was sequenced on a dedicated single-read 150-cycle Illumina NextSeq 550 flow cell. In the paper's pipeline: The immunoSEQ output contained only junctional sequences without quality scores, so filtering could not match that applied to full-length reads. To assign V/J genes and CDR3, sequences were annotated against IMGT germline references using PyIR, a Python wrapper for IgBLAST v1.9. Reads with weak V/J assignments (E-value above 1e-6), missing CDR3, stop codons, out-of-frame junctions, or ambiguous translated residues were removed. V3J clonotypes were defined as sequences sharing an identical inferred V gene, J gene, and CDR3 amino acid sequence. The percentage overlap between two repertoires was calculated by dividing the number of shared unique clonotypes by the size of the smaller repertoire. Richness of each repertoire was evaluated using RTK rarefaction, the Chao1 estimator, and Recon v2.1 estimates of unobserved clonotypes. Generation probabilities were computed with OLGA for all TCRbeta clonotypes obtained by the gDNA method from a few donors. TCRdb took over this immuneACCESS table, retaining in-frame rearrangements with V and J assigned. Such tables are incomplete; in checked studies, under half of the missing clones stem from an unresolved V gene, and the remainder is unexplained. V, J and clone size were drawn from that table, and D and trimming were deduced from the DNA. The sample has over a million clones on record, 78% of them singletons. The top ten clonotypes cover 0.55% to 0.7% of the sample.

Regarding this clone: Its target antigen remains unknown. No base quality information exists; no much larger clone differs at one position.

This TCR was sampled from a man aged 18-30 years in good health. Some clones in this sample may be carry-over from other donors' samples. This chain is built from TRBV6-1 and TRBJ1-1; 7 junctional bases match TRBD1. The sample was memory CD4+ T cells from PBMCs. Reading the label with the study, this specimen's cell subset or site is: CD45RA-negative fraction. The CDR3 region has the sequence CASSERGQQAFF. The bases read TGTGCCAGCAGTGAAAGGGGACAGCAAGCTTTCTTT.